This T cell receptor (beta chain) was sequenced during a study of CD8+ T cells in alopecia areata. Study overall: Treated patients took oral tofacitinib at 5 to 10 mg twice daily.

RNA, once extracted, was reverse transcribed into cDNA for use as the sequencing template. Profiling relied on immunoSEQ multiplex PCR, and the TCRdb table lists in-frame clones only, not all of them. The data show roughly 250,000 clones, 67% seen once. Study results and caveats: Clonality exceeded that of normal scalp in lesional scalp, most notably in alopecia totalis/universalis.

J was trimmed by 11 bases and V by 2 bases; bases with no gene match: 5. Germline CDR1 SGHRS, CDR2 YFSETQ. The CDR3 covers 13 residues. This clone was detected only a few times. Its cognate antigen is unknown. Lesional scalp punch biopsies and peripheral blood came from alopecia areata patients. This chain connects TRBV5-1 to TRBJ1-1; 11 bases line up with TRBD1. The origin of this receptor is a human donor with alopecia areata. This material consisted of CD4+ T cells sorted from blood, taken at week 0. The CDR3 reads CASSFGQGASAFF. The CDR3 bases are TGCGCCAGCAGCTTCGGACAGGGGGCTAGCGCTTTCTTT.